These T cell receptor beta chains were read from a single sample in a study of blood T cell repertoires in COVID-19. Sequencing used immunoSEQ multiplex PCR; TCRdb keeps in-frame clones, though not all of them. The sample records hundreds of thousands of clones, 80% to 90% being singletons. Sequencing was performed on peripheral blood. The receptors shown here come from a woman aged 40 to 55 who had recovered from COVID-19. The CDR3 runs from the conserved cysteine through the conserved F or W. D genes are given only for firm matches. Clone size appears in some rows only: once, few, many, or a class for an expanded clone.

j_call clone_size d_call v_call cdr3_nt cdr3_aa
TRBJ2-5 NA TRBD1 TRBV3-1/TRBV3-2 TGTGCCAGCAGCATACCGGGACAGGGTACGGAGACCCAGTACTTC CASSIPGQGTETQYF
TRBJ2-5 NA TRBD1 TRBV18 TGTGCCAGCTCCCCTCCGGGACAGGGGCGAGAGACCCAGTACTTC CASSPPGQGRETQYF
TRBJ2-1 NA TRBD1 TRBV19 TGTGCCAGTAGTATGGACAGGGTTTCGGGTGAGCAGTTCTTC CASSMDRVSGEQFF
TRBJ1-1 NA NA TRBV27 TGTGCCAGCAGTCCCTTCCCGGGACTCTCGAACACTGAAGCTTTCTTT CASSPFPGLSNTEAFF
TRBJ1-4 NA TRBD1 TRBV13 TGTGCCAGCAGCTTAGGGCAGGGGGTTGAAAAACTGTTTTTT CASSLGQGVEKLFF
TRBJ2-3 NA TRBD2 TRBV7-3 TGTGCCAGCAGCTTAGGTTTGCGGGGGGGCACAGATACGCAGTATTTT CASSLGLRGGTDTQYF
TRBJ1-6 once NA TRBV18 TGTGCCAGCTCACCAATGGAGGGACCTTATAATTCACCCCTCCACTTT CASSPMEGPYNSPLHF
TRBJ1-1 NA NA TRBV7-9 TGTGCCAGCAGCCCCACCCCGGTGGCTTTCTTT CASSPTPVAFF
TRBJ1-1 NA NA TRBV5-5 TGTGCCAGCAGCCTGGGGTCCGGGATGGGCACTGAAGCTTTCTTT CASSLGSGMGTEAFF
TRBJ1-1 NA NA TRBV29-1 TGCAGCGTCGCTTTGGGGGGGATAGCTTTCTTT CSVALGGIAFF
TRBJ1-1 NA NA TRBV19 TGTGCCAGTAGGGAGGGTACTGAAGCTTTCTTT CASREGTEAFF
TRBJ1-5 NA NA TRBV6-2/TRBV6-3 TGTGCCAGCAGTTACGAAGGCAGGGGATATCAGCCCCAGCATTTT CASSYEGRGYQPQHF
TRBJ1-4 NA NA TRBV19 TGTGCCAGTAGTATAGCGACGGGGGAGACTAATGAAAAACTGTTTTTT CASSIATGETNEKLFF
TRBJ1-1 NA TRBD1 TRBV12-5 TGTGCTAGTGGTTTGCTTCGCCCAGGGGGCCGTGAAGCTTTCTTT CASGLLRPGGREAFF
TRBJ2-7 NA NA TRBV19 TGTGCCAGTAGCGACGAGGACTCCTACGAGCAGTACTTC CASSDEDSYEQYF
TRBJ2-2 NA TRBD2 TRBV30 TGTGCCTGGAGCGGGGTAGCGGGGGCCATGAACACCGGGGAGCTGTTTTTT CAWSGVAGAMNTGELFF
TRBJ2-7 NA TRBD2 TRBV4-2 TGTGCCAGCAGCCTCGGACTAGCGGCCTCCTACGAGCAGTACTTC CASSLGLAASYEQYF
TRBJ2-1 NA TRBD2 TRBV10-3 TGTGCCATCAGAGGACTAGCGGGGGCCAACAATGAGCAGTTCTTC CAIRGLAGANNEQFF
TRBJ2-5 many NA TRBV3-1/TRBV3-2 TGTGCCAGCAGTCTAAGGGGAGGGGGGGAGACCCAGTACTTC CASSLRGGGETQYF
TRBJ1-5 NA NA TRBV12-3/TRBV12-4 TGTGCCAGCACTAACAGGGATCAGCCCCAGCATTTT CASTNRDQPQHF
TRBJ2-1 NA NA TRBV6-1 TGTGCCAGCAGTGACAACTACAATGAGCAGTTCTTC CASSDNYNEQFF
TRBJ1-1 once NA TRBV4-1 TGCGCCAGCAGCCAAGGAGGAGGAGCTGAAGCTTTCTTT CASSQGGGAEAFF
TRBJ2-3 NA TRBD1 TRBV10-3 TGTGCCATAGCCGCCGGGACAGGGTTTTTAGATACGCAGTATTTT CAIAAGTGFLDTQYF
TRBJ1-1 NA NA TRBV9 TGTGCCAGCAGCGTAGGTTCTGAGGCGGCTGAAGCTTTCTTT CASSVGSEAAEAFF
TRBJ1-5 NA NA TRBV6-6 TGTGCCAGCAGTTCACATCGGGGGGCGGACAATCAGCCCCAGCATTTT CASSSHRGADNQPQHF
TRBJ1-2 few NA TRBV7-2 TGTGCCAGCAGCTTAGCGCAGAAAAACTATGGCTACACCTTC CASSLAQKNYGYTF
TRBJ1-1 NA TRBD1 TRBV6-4 TGTGCCAGCAGGGGGGACAGGGGGCCCACTGAAGCTTTCTTT CASRGDRGPTEAFF
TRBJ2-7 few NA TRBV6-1 TGTGCCAGCAGTGAAGCTTTCGGCGAGCAGTACTTC CASSEAFGEQYF
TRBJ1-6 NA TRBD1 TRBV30 TGTGCCAGACGCCCGGGACAGGGGGCGGCACCCCTCCACTTT CARRPGQGAAPLHF
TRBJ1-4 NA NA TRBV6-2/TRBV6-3 TGTGCCAGCAGTCGATGGAGGGACCTGTTTTTT CASSRWRDLFF
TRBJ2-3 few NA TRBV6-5 TGTGCCAGCAGTTTTCCGGGGGCAGATACGCAGTATTTT CASSFPGADTQYF
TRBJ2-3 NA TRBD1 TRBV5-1 TGCGCCAGCAGCAAAGCCGGGACAGGGGGAACAGATACGCAGTATTTT CASSKAGTGGTDTQYF
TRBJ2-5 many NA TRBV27 TGTGCCAGCAGTTTGTCCTCGGGTTGGGAGACCCAGTACTTC CASSLSSGWETQYF
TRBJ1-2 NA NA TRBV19 TGTGCCAGTAGTATAAATGGGGCGGTCTATGGCTACACCTTC CASSINGAVYGYTF
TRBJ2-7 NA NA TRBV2 TGTGCCAGCAGCGAATTCTACGGGCAGGGGTCCTACGAGCAGTACTTC CASSEFYGQGSYEQYF
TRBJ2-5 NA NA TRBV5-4 TGTGCCAGCAGCCTCCACGTGACAGGCCAGGAGACCCAGTACTTC CASSLHVTGQETQYF
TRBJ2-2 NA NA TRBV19 TGTGCCAGTAGTATAGTGAGGGAATCTTCCGGGGAGCTGTTTTTT CASSIVRESSGELFF
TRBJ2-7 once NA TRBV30 TGTGCCTGTGCGGCCCAGTCTAAAACCTACGAGCAGTACTTC CACAAQSKTYEQYF
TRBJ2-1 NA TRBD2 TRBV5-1 TGCGCCAGCAGCCTAGCGGGGGTTGCAAACAATGAGCAGTTCTTC CASSLAGVANNEQFF
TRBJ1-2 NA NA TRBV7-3 TGTGCCAGCAGCTCCCCCGGGACAACCTATGGCTACACCTTC CASSSPGTTYGYTF
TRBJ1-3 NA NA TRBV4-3 TGCGCCAGCAGCCAAGACCCAGGTCTAGGAAACACCATATATTTT CASSQDPGLGNTIYF
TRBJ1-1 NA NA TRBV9 TGTGCCAGCAGCGTAGGGGACTCGAACACTGAAGCTTTCTTT CASSVGDSNTEAFF
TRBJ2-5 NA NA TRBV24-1 TGTGCCACCAGTGATACTCACGGGGAGACCCAGTACTTC CATSDTHGETQYF
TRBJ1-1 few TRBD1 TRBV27 TGTGCCAGCAGTTTCGGCCTTCAGGGGGGAGGCACTGAAGCTTTCTTT CASSFGLQGGGTEAFF
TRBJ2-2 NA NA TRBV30 TGTGCCTGGAGTGTCGGGCTAGCCGCCGGGGAGCTGTTTTTT CAWSVGLAAGELFF
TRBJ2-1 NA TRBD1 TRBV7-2 TGTGCCAGCAGCTTAGTGGGGACAGGCCTGTTCTTC CASSLVGTGLFF